The present TCR beta chain was sequenced within a study of T cell responses to AZD1222 COVID-19 vaccine. Study-wide points: Baseline seropositives among AZD1222 recipients totaled only 5 to 7. There were mostly white British donors and more females than males, and clonal diversity was possibly underestimated. The study found Spike-specific TCR breadth and depth rose after two AZD1222 doses. It was only after the peak T cell response that any repertoires were sampled.

Note on this clone: Its specificity is unknown.

The V gene's germline CDR1 is SGHDN and CDR2 FVKESK. The CDR3 covers 16 residues. The V end lost 4 bases, the J end lost 6 bases, and 21 bases lay between the germline ends. Here immunoSEQ multiplex PCR was the method, and the copy in TCRdb shows in-frame clones only, minus some. The sample has over 65,000 clones; just under 90% are singletons. The V and J genes are TRBV14 and TRBJ1-2; a possible D gene is TRBD1 (5 bases). The sequence was collected from an adult in good health. The source was peripheral blood, collected on day 0 of AZD1222 vaccination. CDR3 nucleotides: TGTGCCAGCAGCCCGTGGTCGAGATCACAGGAAAATGGCTACACCTTC. Amino acids: CASSPWSRSQENGYTF.